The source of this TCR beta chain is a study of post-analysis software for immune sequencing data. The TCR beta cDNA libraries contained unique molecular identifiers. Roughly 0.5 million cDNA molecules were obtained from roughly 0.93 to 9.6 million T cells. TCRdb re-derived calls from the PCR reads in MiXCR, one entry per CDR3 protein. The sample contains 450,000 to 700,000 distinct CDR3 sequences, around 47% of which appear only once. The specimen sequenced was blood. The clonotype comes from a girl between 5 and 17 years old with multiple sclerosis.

The CDR3 here is CAIRTGKSEQYF. The CDR3 region has the DNA TGTGCCATTCGGACAGGCAAATCCGAGCAGTACTTC. The rearrangement uses TRBV10-3 and TRBJ2-7; 7 nucleotides align to TRBD1. Germline V CDR1 and CDR2: ENHRY, SYGVKD. CDR3 size: 12 residues. With 9 bases clipped from V and 6 bases from J, the junction kept 8 bases outside the gene matches.